This TCR beta chain was recorded in a study of blood T cell repertoires in COVID-19. Trimming pared 3 bases from V and 1 base from J, leaving 4 bases between. The CDR3 totals 11 residues. Germline V gives CDR1 DFQATT, CDR2 SNEGSKA (reference sequence). As originally analysed: Scientists estimated how many nucleated cells there were by amplifying reference gene primers. Only in-frame clones appear in the TCRdb table, and some are missing; sequencing was by immunoSEQ multiplex PCR. That table gives V, J and clone size, and the DNA gave D and trimming. The table lists approximately 130,000 clones, just over 75% of them singletons.

Material for sequencing was peripheral blood. This chain uses TRBV20-1 with TRBJ2-7, with D hard to call. This receptor was identified in a human donor in a cohort sampled during active COVID-19. In DNA form, the CDR3 reads TGCAGTGCTAGCGGGTCCTACGAGCAGTACTTC. It translates to CSASGSYEQYF.